This TCR beta chain was identified in a study of blood T cells in healthy people across ages. Study-wide points: In these data, TCR beta diversity tracked strongly with naive T cell percentage.

The CDR3 extends over 15 amino acids. Trimming cost V 1 base and J 9 bases, with 16 bases left between them. Germline V gene lookup returns CDR1 SGHVS and CDR2 FQNEAQ. A second 7 to 11 cycle PCR used barcoded and J-beta primers. TCRdb passed the 5' RACE reads through MiXCR, listing each CDR3 protein once. The data show 1.5 million to 1.8 million distinct CDR3 sequences, roughly 43% seen once. Isolating PBMCs gave at least 6.5 million of these cells per sample. A word on this clonotype: Its antigen is not identified.

The sample comprised blood. The chain uses TRBV7-8 and TRBJ2-1; no clear D. The origin of this receptor is a woman between 18 and 30 years old in good health. CDR3 sequence reads: CASSLVGSFIGEQFF. In nucleotides, the CDR3 is TGTGCCAGCAGCTTAGTAGGCTCGTTTATCGGTGAGCAGTTCTTC.